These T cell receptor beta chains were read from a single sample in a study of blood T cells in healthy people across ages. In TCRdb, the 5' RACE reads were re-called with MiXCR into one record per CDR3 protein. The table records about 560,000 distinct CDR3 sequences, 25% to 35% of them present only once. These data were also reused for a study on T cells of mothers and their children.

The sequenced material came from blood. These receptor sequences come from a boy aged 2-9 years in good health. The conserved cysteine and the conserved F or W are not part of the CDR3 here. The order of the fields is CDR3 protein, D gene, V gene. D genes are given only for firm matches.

ASSFWTGSDYGYT | TRBD1 | TRBV19
ASSLDSLAGPEQL | TRBD2 | TRBV11-2
ASSATWDKDNEQF | - | TRBV11-2
SASPSINEKLF | - | TRBV20-1
ASSYSSSNYGYT | - | TRBV6-5
ASRDGYSGANVLT | - | TRBV7-3
ASSPSPGLARADTQY | TRBD2 | TRBV7-2
ASSRAGVKNIQY | TRBD2 | TRBV7-2
ASSLGLRLAREDSYNEQF | TRBD2 | TRBV5-1
SVGDSPYGYT | TRBD1 | TRBV29-1
SARDPGPNTEAF | - | TRBV20-1
ASRPTGNTEAF | - | TRBV2
ASSPGGGTGLGYT | - | TRBV7-9
ASSQDTGRPYNEQF | - | TRBV14
ASSSQAQETQY | - | TRBV7-9
AISDGVQYEQY | - | TRBV10-3
ASSAGSLYNEQF | - | TRBV25-1
SARGMVATEAF | - | TRBV20-1
ASNPRDRANTGELF | TRBD1 | TRBV9
ASSQDAYTETQY | - | TRBV3-1
ASSFMDEQF | - | TRBV12-3/TRBV12-4
ASRSGGSYEQY | TRBD2 | TRBV12-3/TRBV12-4
ASSLEYSVPTYEQY | - | TRBV7-2
ASSLNRDYEQC | - | TRBV12-3/TRBV12-4
SVEGGGIWETQY | TRBD2 | TRBV29-1
SAFDRGYKNIQY | TRBD1 | TRBV20-1
ASSTNSGGQETQY | - | TRBV6-2/TRBV6-3
ASRRDRTAETQY | TRBD1 | TRBV2
ASSLAPGGWGYGYT | - | TRBV7-2
AWSVLDTQY | - | TRBV30
ASRTPGSSGYT | - | TRBV6-6
ASSLSRQGYEQY | TRBD1 | TRBV28
ASSPWRGSNEKLF | - | TRBV4-2
ASSSQGGYEKLF | TRBD1 | TRBV12-3/TRBV12-4
ASSQDEGQGAYNEQF | TRBD1 | TRBV4-1
SRSRGHKNIQY | - | TRBV20-1
ASRTTGTRVETQY | - | TRBV10-2
ATATSGSTDTQY | TRBD2 | TRBV24-1
ASSPHRGGYT | TRBD1 | TRBV7-2
SASPSDRGAETQY | TRBD1 | TRBV20-1
ASSFVGDGYT | - | TRBV11-2
ASSLAGALNYEQY | TRBD2 | TRBV10-2
SGRTEVTEAF | - | TRBV29-1
AWRQQTGFMDEKLF | - | TRBV30
ASSPLGAGAYGYT | - | TRBV9